This TCR beta chain appears in the sequencing data of a study of response to subunit inactivated influenza vaccine. V was cut by 3 bases and J by 2 bases, with 13 bases left in between. Germline CDR1 reads SQVTM; CDR2 reads ANQGSEA. CDR3 length: 14 residues. TCRdb fed the RT-PCR reads into MiXCR, producing one record per CDR3 protein. The sample lists about 700,000 distinct CDR3 sequences; less than 20% were seen once. Study outcomes and limitations: The authors proposed limited new T cell recruitment per seasonal influenza vaccination.

A note on this clonotype: Its antigen is undetermined.

The specimen comprised PBMCs from blood, sampled roughly 12 days after vaccination. The sequence derives from a man between 50 and 59 years old who received an inactivated influenza vaccine. The chain combines TRBV29-1 with TRBJ1-1; possibly TRBD1 for D (5 bases). Here the CDR3 DNA reads TGCAGCGTTGACCTCCGGGGGGAAAACACTGAAGCTTTCTTT. It translates to CSVDLRGENTEAFF. Drawing the rest from reference TRBV29-1 and TRBJ1-1, the complete variable domain is SAVISQKPSRDICQRGTSLTIQCQVDSQVTMMFWYRQQPGQSLTLIATANQGSEATYESGFVIDKFPISRPNLTFSTLTVSNMSPEDSSIYLCSVDLRGENTEAFFGQGTRLTVV.